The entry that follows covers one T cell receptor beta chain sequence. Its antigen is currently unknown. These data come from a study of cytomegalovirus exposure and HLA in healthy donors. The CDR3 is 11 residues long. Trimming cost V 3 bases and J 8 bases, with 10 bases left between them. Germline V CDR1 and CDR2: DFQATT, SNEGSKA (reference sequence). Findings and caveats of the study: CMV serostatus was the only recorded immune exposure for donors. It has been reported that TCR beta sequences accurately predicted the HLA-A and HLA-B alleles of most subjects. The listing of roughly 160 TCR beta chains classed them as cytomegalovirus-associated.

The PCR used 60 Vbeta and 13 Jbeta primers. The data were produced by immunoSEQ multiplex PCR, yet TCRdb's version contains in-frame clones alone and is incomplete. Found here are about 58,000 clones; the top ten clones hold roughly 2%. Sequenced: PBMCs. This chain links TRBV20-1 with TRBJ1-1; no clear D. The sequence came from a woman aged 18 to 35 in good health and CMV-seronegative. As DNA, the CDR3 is TGCAGTGCTAGGACACAAGCAGAAGCTTTCTTT. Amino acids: CSARTQAEAFF.